One T cell receptor beta chain is described in this entry. Clones were read by immunoSEQ multiplex PCR, and TCRdb kept only the in-frame ones, dropping some. The sample includes about 3,000 clones, 78% seen only once; the top ten take around 7.8%. V lost 6 bases to trimming and J lost 2 bases; unmatched junction nucleotides: 8. The germline gives CDR1 LNHDA, CDR2 SQIVND (reference sequence). The CDR3 loop spans 15 amino acids. The data were obtained in a study of immune cell composition in non-small cell lung cancer. What was sequenced was lung tumor tissue. The clonotype comes from a human donor with non-small cell lung cancer. This chain joins TRBV19 and TRBJ2-7, with 9 bases that match TRBD2. The CDR3 coding sequence is TGTGCCAGTAGCCCCCTAGCGGGGCAGACCTACGAGCAGTACTTC. This sequence encodes CASSPLAGQTYEQYF.